A single sample is the source of the 8 T cell receptor beta chains below, sequenced in a study of cytomegalovirus exposure and HLA in healthy donors (dated by TCRdb to about 2017). Receptor amplification or capture employed the immunoSEQ multiplex PCR assay. A mixture of 60 forward primers for TCR Vbeta segments and 13 reverse primers for TCR Jbeta segments was used in the multiplex PCR. Held by TCRdb, this immuneACCESS table contains in-frame sequences only and omits some clones. Under half of the omission traces to an unresolved V gene where checked; the cause of the rest is unknown. The sample profile shows some 130,000 clones; about 80% of them were found once. The ten biggest clones cover approximately 2.1% of the sample. The sequenced sample consisted of PBMCs. These receptors all come from a man under 40 in good health and CMV-seronegative.

The J gene is TRBJ1-2, the V gene TRBV4-3, with D tentatively TRBD1 (6 bases). The CDR3 is 16 residues long. Germline V gene sequence: CDR1 LGHNA, CDR2 YSLEER. V shed 6 bases and J shed 2 bases, with 19 bases lying between them. The CDR3 DNA reads as TGCGCCAGCAGGCCGGAGCCTGGCAGGGGAAACTATGGCTACACCTTC. It translates to CASRPEPGRGNYGYTF.

J is TRBJ1-5 and V is TRBV28, with D possibly TRBD1 on 6 matching bases. The germline V and J ends were trimmed by 4 bases and 4 bases, with 17 bases remaining between them. Germline values: CDR1 MDHEN, CDR2 SYDVKM. The CDR3 totals 16 residues. CDR3 nucleotides: TGTGCCAGCAGTTCCCTAGGGAGGGGGGGGAATCAGCCCCAGCATTTT. It specifies CASSSLGRGGNQPQHF. Complete variable domain (other parts from reference TRBV28 and TRBJ1-5): DVKVTQSSRYLVKRTGEKVFLECVQDMDHENMFWYRQDPGLGLRLIYFSYDVKMKEKGDIPEGYSVSREKKERFSLILESASTNQTSMYLCASSSLGRGGNQPQHFGDGTRLSIL.

V usage is TRBV7-8 and J usage is TRBJ2-7, with TRBD2 identical over 10 bases. Germline values: CDR1 SGHVS, CDR2 FQNEAQ. The CDR3 extends over 15 amino acids. Trimming took 2 bases from V and 4 from J; bases not matched to a gene: 5. CDR3 DNA sequence: TGTGCCAGCAGCTTAAGAACTAGCGGGGCATACGAGCAGTACTTC. Protein product: CASSLRTSGAYEQYF.

The chain recombines TRBV28 with TRBJ2-5, with TRBD1 as a possible D gene (7 bases). The J call is doubtful: the DNA matches TRBJ2-7 better. The CDR3 extends over 16 amino acids. CDR1 and CDR2 from the germline V gene are MDHEN and SYDVKM. The CDR3 reads CASNPAGGGGAGEQYF. The CDR3 region has the DNA TGTGCCAGCAATCCGGCAGGGGGAGGCGGGGCGGGCGAGCAGTACTTC.

This clone has a handful of counts. The chain employs TRBV6-1 and TRBJ1-2, with D tentatively TRBD1 (6 bases). This CDR3 spans 14 amino acids. CDR1 and CDR2 from the germline V gene are MNHNS and SASEGT. V was shortened by 8 bases and J by 1 base, with 14 bases between the two germline ends. CDR3 DNA sequence: TGTGCCAGCTGGGTGGACAGCGATAACTATGGCTACACCTTC. It encodes CASWVDSDNYGYTF.

This clone was found a few times. V is TRBV5-6 and J is TRBJ2-7; a weak D match, TRBD2 (6 bases). CDR3 size: 16 residues. Germline CDR1 is SGHDT and CDR2 is YYEEEE. V lost 1 base and J 0 bases, leaving 14 bases between the germline ends. CDR3 in amino acids: CASSLRPAGFSYEQYF. In DNA form, the CDR3 reads TGTGCCAGCAGCTTGCGTCCAGCGGGTTTCTCCTACGAGCAGTACTTC.

J is TRBJ2-7 and V is TRBV28, with 7 bases lining up with TRBD1. Germline-derived CDR1 and CDR2 are MDHEN and SYDVKM. The CDR3 totals 15 residues. V shed 8 bases, J shed 1 base, and the junction held 11 bases outside the gene matches. The DNA of the CDR3 is TGTGCCAGCTCACGCCACAGGGGCTATTCCTACGAGCAGTACTTC. Its translation: CASSRHRGYSYEQYF.

The J gene is TRBJ2-1, the V gene TRBV29-1; a weak D match, TRBD2 (6 bases). CDR3 length equals 18 residues. The V end lost 3 bases, the J end lost 0 bases, and 21 bases lay between the germline ends. Germline V gives CDR1 SQVTM, CDR2 ANQGSEA. CDR3 amino acids: CSVERGLSQRYSYNEQFF. In DNA form, the CDR3 reads TGCAGCGTTGAGCGGGGACTTTCCCAACGTTACTCCTACAATGAGCAGTTCTTC.